These 18 T cell receptor beta chains were sequenced from one sample in a study of T cells after yellow fever vaccination. Via MiXCR, TCRdb re-called the 5' RACE reads, giving one row per CDR3 protein. The sample carries about 130,000 distinct CDR3 sequences, over 8% recorded once. The sample in question was CD8+ T cells sorted from PBMCs, obtained on the day of the yellow fever booster vaccination. Source of these receptors: a man aged 18 to 29 who received the YFV17D yellow fever vaccine.

This clonotype was seen only once. The chain has TRBV28 and TRBJ2-1; weak D call: TRBD2 (5 bases). V lost 3 bases to trimming and J lost 7 bases, with 10 bases between them. The CDR3 extends over 13 amino acids. CDR1 and CDR2 (germline): MDHEN, SYDVKM. The CDR3 region is CASSFRRANEQFF. CDR3 DNA: TGTGCCAGCAGTTTCCGGCGGGCGAATGAGCAGTTCTTC.

Many counts were recorded for this clonotype. V gene TRBV19 combines with J gene TRBJ2-7; the match to TRBD1 covers 7 bases. The CDR3 spans 18 residues. Trimming at V came to 0 bases and at J to 0 bases, leaving 11 bases not matched to a gene. Germline V CDR1 and CDR2: LNHDA, SQIVND (reference sequence). The CDR3 is CASSIDRGCRDSSYEQYV. The CDR3, as DNA: TGTGCCAGTAGTATAGATCGAGGATGTCGGGACAGCTCCTACGAGCAGTACGTC.

This clonotype was picked up a small number of times. The chain links TRBV7-9 to TRBJ2-1; no clear D. The germline V and J ends were trimmed by 1 base and 10 bases, with 11 bases remaining between them. This CDR3 region has 13 residues. The V gene's germline CDR1 is SEHNR and CDR2 FQNEAQ (reference sequence). CDR3 loop: CASSLVGWPEQFF. The CDR3 DNA reads as TGTGCCAGCAGCTTAGTCGGATGGCCCGAGCAGTTCTTC.

Only a few counts were recorded for this clonotype. This chain links TRBV3-1 with TRBJ2-1; no firm D call. The CDR3 contains 17 residues. Germline CDR1 is LGHDT and CDR2 is YNNKEL (reference sequence). Trimming removed 0 bases from V and 2 bases from J, with 14 bases in between. The CDR3 DNA is TGTGCCAGCAGCCAAGATTTCCAACTTGGGACCTACAATGAGCAGTTCTTC. Its translation is CASSQDFQLGTYNEQFF.

This clonotype was observed a handful of times. J is TRBJ1-1 and V is TRBV6-2 or TRBV6-3; 7 nucleotides line up with TRBD1. Germline values: CDR1 MNHEY, CDR2 SVGEGT. This CDR3 comprises 17 residues. V shed 3 bases and J 0 bases; nucleotides not matched to a gene: 10. Written as DNA, the CDR3 is TGTGCCAGCAGTTATCGTACGGGACAGAGAATGAACACTGAAGCTTTCTTT. This translates into CASSYRTGQRMNTEAFF.

This clonotype came up a few times. The V gene is TRBV19, the J gene TRBJ2-3, with D possibly TRBD2 on 7 matching bases. Germline loops: CDR1 LNHDA, CDR2 SQIVND (reference sequence). This CDR3 spans 15 amino acids. V dropped 4 bases and J dropped 3 bases, with 14 bases sitting between them. Here the CDR3 DNA reads TGTGCCAGTAGTACCGGGGGGCTTGGAACAGATACGCAGTATTTT. Protein product: CASSTGGLGTDTQYF. The variable domain in full, completed from reference TRBV19 and TRBJ2-3, reads DGGITQSPKYLFRKEGQNVTLSCEQNLNHDAMYWYRQDPGQGLRLIYYSQIVNDFQKGDIAEGYSVSREKKESFPLTVTSAQKNPTAFYLCASSTGGLGTDTQYFGPGTRLTVL.

This chain connects TRBV29-1 to TRBJ2-2, with D possibly being TRBD1 (5 bases). Trimming removed 0 bases from V and 6 bases from J, with 14 bases in between. The CDR3 totals 15 residues. Germline V lookup: CDR1 SQVTM, CDR2 ANQGSEA. In DNA, the CDR3 is TGCAGCGTTGAAGATCAACAGGTTATACCCGGGGAGCTGTTTTTT. Translating it yields CSVEDQQVIPGELFF.

The chain has TRBV20-1 and TRBJ2-7; 7 nucleotides align to TRBD1. The germline V gene encodes CDR1 DFQATT and CDR2 SNEGSKA (reference sequence). The J segment lost 2 bases and the V segment lost 6 bases, leaving 16 bases of the junction unmatched. The CDR3 loop spans 16 amino acids. The CDR3 loop reads CSAESSATGTAYEQYF. The CDR3 DNA is TGCAGTGCCGAGTCCTCCGCAACCGGGACAGCCTACGAGCAGTACTTC.

This clonotype was observed many times. This chain uses TRBV6-2 or TRBV6-3 with TRBJ2-7, with TRBD1 as a possible D gene (5 bases). Germline V lookup: CDR1 MNHEY, CDR2 SVGEGT. The V end was cut by 2 bases, the J end by 7 bases, with 15 bases between. This CDR3 region has 14 residues. The CDR3 DNA reads as TGTGCCAGCAGTTACGGGCCAGGGCGATGGGAGCAGTACGTC. Protein: CASSYGPGRWEQYV.

The V gene is TRBV11-2, the J gene TRBJ1-1; TRBD1 is a possible D gene (5 bases). CDR1 SGHAT and CDR2 FQNNGV come from the germline V gene. This CDR3 spans 14 amino acids. Trimming left V 0 bases short and J 0 bases short, with 5 bases between. The CDR3: CASSLEGVNTEAFF. DNA of the CDR3: TGTGCCAGCAGCTTAGAGGGGGTGAACACTGAAGCTTTCTTT.

This clonotype was observed at least ten times. The V and J genes are TRBV5-1 and TRBJ2-7; D is perhaps TRBD1 or TRBD2 (5 bases each). The CDR3 contains 14 residues. V was cut by 7 bases and J by 7 bases, with 21 bases left in between. In germline, CDR1 is SGHRS, CDR2 YFSETQ. The CDR3 DNA follows: TGCGCCAGCGCAAGCGACGGGGCCGGGCAGGAGCAGTACTTC. It specifies CASASDGAGQEQYF.

The chain has TRBV5-1 and TRBJ1-1; the D is unclear. The CDR3 totals 17 residues. V shed 3 bases and J shed 1 base, with 19 bases lying between them. CDR1 is SGHRS and CDR2 is YFSETQ in the germline V gene. In nucleotides, the CDR3 is TGCGCCAGCAGCTGGAGGACTCTAGGCCGGAGGAACACTGAAGCTTTCTTT. This sequence encodes CASSWRTLGRRNTEAFF.

CDR3 nucleotide sequence: TGCGCCAGCAGCCAAGATCGCGGGACAGGGAATGAAAAACTGTTTTTT. It codes for CASSQDRGTGNEKLFF. The V and J genes are TRBV4-1 and TRBJ1-4; 9 positions agree with TRBD1. CDR1 is MGHRA and CDR2 is YSYEKL in the germline V gene. The CDR3 loop spans 16 amino acids. After removal of 0 bases from V and 5 bases from J, the junction contained 4 bases not matched to a gene.

CDR3 nucleotides: TGTGCCAGCAGCTTAAGTGGCCTTCTTTATGGCTACACCTTC. Its protein product is CASSLSGLLYGYTF. V is TRBV7-9 and J is TRBJ1-2; D is uncertain. The CDR3 sequence is 14 residues long. From germline, CDR1 is SEHNR and CDR2 FQNEAQ (reference sequence). V lost 2 bases, J lost 5 bases, and 12 bases lay in between.

This CDR3 reads CASSRPSLRLDTGELFF. As DNA, the CDR3 is TGTGCCAGCAGCCGACCTTCATTAAGACTGGACACCGGGGAGCTGTTTTTT. The chain carries TRBV7-9 and TRBJ2-2; D unresolved. Germline V gene lookup returns CDR1 SEHNR and CDR2 FQNEAQ (reference sequence). There are 17 residues in the CDR3. Trimming took off 5 bases at V and 3 bases at J, with 19 bases between the two ends.

This clonotype turned up a few times. J is TRBJ2-6 and V is TRBV10-3; no clear D gene. Trimming cost V 3 bases and J 7 bases, with 19 bases left between them. Per germline, CDR1 ENHRY and CDR2 SYGVKD. The CDR3 loop spans 17 amino acids. The CDR3 DNA reads as TGTGCCATCAGTGACCTGCGATGGACGTACAGAGCCAACGTCCTGACTTTC. Its protein is CAISDLRWTYRANVLTF.

Here the CDR3 DNA reads TGTGCCAGCAGCTTAGCGCTGGTAGGGGGTGGCAATGAAGCTTTCTTT. Translating it yields CASSLALVGGGNEAFF. The chain combines TRBV7-8 with TRBJ1-1; TRBD1 might be the D (6 bases). The ends were cut back, 0 bases at V and 7 bases at J, with 18 bases in the middle. Germline CDR1 and CDR2: SGHVS and FQNEAQ. This CDR3 has 16 residues.

The chain carries TRBV13 and TRBJ1-3, with TRBD1 matching over 10 bases. Looked up from germline, CDR1 is PRHDT and CDR2 is FYEKMQ (reference sequence). Trimming removed 4 bases from V and 0 bases from J; junction bases left unmatched: 6. This CDR3 is 17 amino acids long. The CDR3: CASSSGTGVYSGNTIYF. Here the CDR3 DNA reads TGTGCCAGCAGCTCAGGGACAGGGGTCTACTCTGGAAACACCATATATTTT.